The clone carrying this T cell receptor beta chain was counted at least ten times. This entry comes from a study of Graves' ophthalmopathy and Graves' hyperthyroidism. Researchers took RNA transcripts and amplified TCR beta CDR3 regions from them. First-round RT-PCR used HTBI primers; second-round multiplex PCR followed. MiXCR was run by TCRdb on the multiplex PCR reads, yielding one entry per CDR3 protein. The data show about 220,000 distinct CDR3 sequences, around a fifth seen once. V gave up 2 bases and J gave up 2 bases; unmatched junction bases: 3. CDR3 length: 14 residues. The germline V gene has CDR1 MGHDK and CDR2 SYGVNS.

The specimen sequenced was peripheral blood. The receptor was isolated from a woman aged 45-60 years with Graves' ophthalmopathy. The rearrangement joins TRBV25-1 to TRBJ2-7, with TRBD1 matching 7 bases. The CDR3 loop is CASSERQGAYEQYF. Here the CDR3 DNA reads TGTGCCAGCAGTGAACGACAGGGTGCCTACGAGCAGTACTTC.